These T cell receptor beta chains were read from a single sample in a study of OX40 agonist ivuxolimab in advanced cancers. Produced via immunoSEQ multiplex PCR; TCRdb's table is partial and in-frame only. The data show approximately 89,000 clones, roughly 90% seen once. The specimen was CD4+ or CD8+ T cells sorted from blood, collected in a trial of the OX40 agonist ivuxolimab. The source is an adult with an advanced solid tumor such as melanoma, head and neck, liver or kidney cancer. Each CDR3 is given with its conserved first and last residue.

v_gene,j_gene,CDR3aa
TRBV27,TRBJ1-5,CASSSGTGTNQPQHF
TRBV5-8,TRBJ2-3,CASSLGGLRTDTQYF
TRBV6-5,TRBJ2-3,CASSFYPGTSGDTQYF
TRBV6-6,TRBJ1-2,CASSLQSLYGYTF
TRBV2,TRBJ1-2,CASSEGEGSNYGYTF
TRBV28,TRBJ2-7,CASRNDREREQYF
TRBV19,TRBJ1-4,CATAPPATNEKLFF
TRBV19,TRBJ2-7,CASSTPGQAVEQYF
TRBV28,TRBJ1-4,CASRQSPGQGAEKLFF
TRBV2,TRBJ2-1,CASSEVRLAVYNEQFF
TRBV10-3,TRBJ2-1,CAISESGEVRTNEQFF
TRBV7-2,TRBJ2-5,CASSPAGLGSETQYF
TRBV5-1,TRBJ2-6,CASSLLPNSGANVLTF
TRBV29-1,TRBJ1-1,CSVHSALNTEAFF
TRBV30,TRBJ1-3,CACRPSGNTIYF
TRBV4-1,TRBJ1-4,CASSQETGTQNEKLFF
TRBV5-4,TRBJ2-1,CASSRSWGANEQFF
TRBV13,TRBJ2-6,CASSLIRGVGLLANVLTF
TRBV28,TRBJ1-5,CATRVLNQPQHF
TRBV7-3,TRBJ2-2,CASSLSGANTGELFF
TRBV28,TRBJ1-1,CASSLSLPGYLFGAEAFF
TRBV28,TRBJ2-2,CASSGTQGSPSTGELFF
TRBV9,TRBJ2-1,CASSGLAGITYNEQFF
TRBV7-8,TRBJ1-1,CASSLGQANTEAFF
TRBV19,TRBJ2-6,CASSMTGGSSGANVLTF
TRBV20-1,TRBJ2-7,CSALVSAEQYF
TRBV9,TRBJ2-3,CASSVSGSTDTQYF
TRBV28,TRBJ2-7,CASRSGGASGRRYEQYF
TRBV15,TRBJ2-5,CATSALRGGRQETQYF
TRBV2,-,CASSVGQGSYEQYF
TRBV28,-,CASRPTGTGSYEQYF
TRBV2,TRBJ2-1,CASSVTEGTYNEQFF
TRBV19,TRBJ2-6,CASSNRDRVHRANVLTF
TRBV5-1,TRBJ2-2,CASSLGGGTGELFF
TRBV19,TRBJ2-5,CASSTRTGLLQETQYF
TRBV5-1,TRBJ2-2,CASSLNQNPGELFF
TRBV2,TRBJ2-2,CASSSGTGGNTDTGELFF
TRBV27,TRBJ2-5,CASSPASKETQYF
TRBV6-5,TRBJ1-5,CASSRGIIGQPQHF
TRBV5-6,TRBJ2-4,CASSGGGAKNIQYF